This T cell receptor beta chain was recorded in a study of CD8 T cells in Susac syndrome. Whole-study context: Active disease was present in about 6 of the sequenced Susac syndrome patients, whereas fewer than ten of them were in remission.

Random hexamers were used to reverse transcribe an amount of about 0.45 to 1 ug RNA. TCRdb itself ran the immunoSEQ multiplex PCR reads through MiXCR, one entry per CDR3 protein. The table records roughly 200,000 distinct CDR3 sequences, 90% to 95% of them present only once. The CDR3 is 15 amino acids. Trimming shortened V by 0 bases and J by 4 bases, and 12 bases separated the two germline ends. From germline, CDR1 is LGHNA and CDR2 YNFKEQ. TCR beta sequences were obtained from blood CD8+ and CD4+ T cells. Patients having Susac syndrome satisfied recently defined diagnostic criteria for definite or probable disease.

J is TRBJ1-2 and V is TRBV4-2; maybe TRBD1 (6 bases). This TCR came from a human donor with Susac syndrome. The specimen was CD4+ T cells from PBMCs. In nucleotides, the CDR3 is TGTGCCAGCAGCCAAGAAAGCACAGGGAGCTATGGCTACACCTTC. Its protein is CASSQESTGSYGYTF.